This is a list of T cell receptor beta chains from one sample in a study of PD-1 blockade in classical Hodgkin lymphoma. Assay used: immunoSEQ multiplex PCR; TCRdb lists only in-frame clones, some missing. The sample comprises tens of thousands of clones, 85% to 90% of which are singletons, and about 15% rests with the top ten. This specimen consisted of peripheral blood mononuclear cells (PBMCs), obtained at baseline. These TCRs come from a human donor with classical Hodgkin lymphoma. Both conserved end residues are part of each CDR3. The D gene is left open where the match is weak. Not all rows give a size; the values are once, few, many and, for expanded clones, a class.

d_gene: TRBD1; j_gene: TRBJ1-4; v_gene: TRBV6-1; abundance: .; CDR3nt: TGTGCCAGCACCGGACAGGGGGAGGAGGAAAAACTGTTTTTT; CDR3aa: CASTGQGEEEKLFF
d_gene: .; j_gene: TRBJ1-1; v_gene: TRBV30; abundance: .; CDR3nt: TGTGCCTGGAGTGTATGGGGCACTGAAGCTTTCTTT; CDR3aa: CAWSVWGTEAFF
d_gene: TRBD1; j_gene: TRBJ1-1; v_gene: TRBV9; abundance: .; CDR3nt: TGTGCCAGCAGCGTAGCCGGGACAGGGGAAGCTTTCTTT; CDR3aa: CASSVAGTGEAFF
d_gene: TRBD1; j_gene: TRBJ2-1; v_gene: TRBV15; abundance: .; CDR3nt: TGTGCCACCAGCAGCTTCCCCGGGACAGGGAATGAGCAGTTCTTC; CDR3aa: CATSSFPGTGNEQFF
d_gene: .; j_gene: TRBJ2-5; v_gene: TRBV18; abundance: few; CDR3nt: TGTGCCAGCTCACCAGCGGGGACCCAGTACTTC; CDR3aa: CASSPAGTQYF
d_gene: .; j_gene: TRBJ1-1; v_gene: TRBV27; abundance: .; CDR3nt: TGTGCCAGCAGTTTACTCGTCAGGGGAACTGAAGCTTTCTTT; CDR3aa: CASSLLVRGTEAFF
d_gene: .; j_gene: TRBJ1-2; v_gene: TRBV5-1; abundance: .; CDR3nt: TGCGCCAGCAGCTTGGGCCCAAACTATGGCTACACCTTC; CDR3aa: CASSLGPNYGYTF
d_gene: .; j_gene: TRBJ2-3; v_gene: TRBV27; abundance: .; CDR3nt: TGTGCCAGCAGCCCTGGTGGCCCAGTGGGACACACAGATACGCAGTATTTT; CDR3aa: CASSPGGPVGHTDTQYF
d_gene: .; j_gene: TRBJ1-6; v_gene: TRBV4-1; abundance: once; CDR3nt: TGCGCCAGCAGCCAAGTGGATCTATTCTCCTATAATTCACCCCTCCACTTT; CDR3aa: CASSQVDLFSYNSPLHF
d_gene: .; j_gene: TRBJ2-2; v_gene: TRBV27; abundance: .; CDR3nt: TGTGCCAGCAGTTACCACGACCGCCATGTGTTGGTCACCGGGGAGCTGTTTTTT; CDR3aa: CASSYHDRHVLVTGELFF
d_gene: .; j_gene: TRBJ1-2; v_gene: TRBV15; abundance: .; CDR3nt: TGTGCCACCAGCATCCGGACAGATTATGGCTACACCTTC; CDR3aa: CATSIRTDYGYTF
d_gene: .; j_gene: TRBJ1-5; v_gene: TRBV19; abundance: .; CDR3nt: TGTGCCATTATAATTGGACTGAAGCGGGACGCGGGGGAGCCCCAGCATTTT; CDR3aa: CAIIIGLKRDAGEPQHF
d_gene: .; j_gene: TRBJ1-5; v_gene: TRBV19; abundance: .; CDR3nt: TGTGCTACTACAGAGGGCGGTCAGCCCCAGCATTTT; CDR3aa: CATTEGGQPQHF
d_gene: .; j_gene: TRBJ2-3; v_gene: TRBV6-1; abundance: .; CDR3nt: TGTGCCAGCAGTGAAGCGCTGGGGTTAGGCCGAACAGATACGCAGTATTTT; CDR3aa: CASSEALGLGRTDTQYF
d_gene: .; j_gene: TRBJ1-2; v_gene: TRBV30; abundance: once; CDR3nt: TGTGCCTGGAGTGTACGGCGGGTGGAGAGAAGATGGGGCGCCCTCCATGGCTACACCTTC; CDR3aa: CAWSVRRVERRWGALHGYTF
d_gene: .; j_gene: TRBJ1-3; v_gene: TRBV5-1; abundance: .; CDR3nt: TGCGCCAGCAGCTCCCGTACCGGAAACACCATATATTTT; CDR3aa: CASSSRTGNTIYF
d_gene: .; j_gene: TRBJ1-1; v_gene: TRBV6-5; abundance: once; CDR3nt: TGTGCCAGCAGTTACTCGAGGTTCTCGGGGGGGACTGAAGCTTTCTTT; CDR3aa: CASSYSRFSGGTEAFF
d_gene: .; j_gene: TRBJ2-6; v_gene: TRBV7-9; abundance: .; CDR3nt: TGTGCCAGCAGCGATGAGGGGTTCTACTCTGGGGCCAACGTCCTGACTTTC; CDR3aa: CASSDEGFYSGANVLTF
d_gene: TRBD1; j_gene: TRBJ2-7; v_gene: TRBV5-6; abundance: .; CDR3nt: TGTGCCAGCAGCCTGGGACAGCAGCTCTACGAGCAGTACTTC; CDR3aa: CASSLGQQLYEQYF
d_gene: .; j_gene: TRBJ2-5; v_gene: TRBV19; abundance: .; CDR3nt: TGTGCCAGTAGTAGGCGATCGGAGACCCAGTACTTC; CDR3aa: CASSRRSETQYF
d_gene: TRBD2; j_gene: TRBJ2-1; v_gene: TRBV5-8; abundance: .; CDR3nt: TGTGCCAGCAGCCAAGGGACTAGCGGAGACAATGAGCAGTTCTTC; CDR3aa: CASSQGTSGDNEQFF
d_gene: .; j_gene: TRBJ1-1; v_gene: TRBV7-9; abundance: .; CDR3nt: TGTGCCAGCAGCTTAGATGAGGACACTGAAGCTTTCTTT; CDR3aa: CASSLDEDTEAFF
d_gene: .; j_gene: TRBJ1-2; v_gene: TRBV18; abundance: .; CDR3nt: TGTGCCAGTGGGGCGGACACCGTTAACTATGGCTACACCTTC; CDR3aa: CASGADTVNYGYTF
d_gene: .; j_gene: TRBJ2-5; v_gene: TRBV7-2; abundance: .; CDR3nt: TGTGCCAGCAGCTCCCTAGGTTGGAAGGAGGAGACCCAGTACTTC; CDR3aa: CASSSLGWKEETQYF
d_gene: TRBD1; j_gene: TRBJ1-1; v_gene: TRBV6-1; abundance: .; CDR3nt: TGTGCCAGCAGAGGGACAGCGAACACTGAAGCTTTCTTT; CDR3aa: CASRGTANTEAFF
d_gene: .; j_gene: TRBJ2-7; v_gene: TRBV18; abundance: few; CDR3nt: TGTGCCAGCTCACCTTCGGACAGCTCCTACGAGCAGTACTTC; CDR3aa: CASSPSDSSYEQYF
d_gene: .; j_gene: TRBJ1-5; v_gene: TRBV21-1; abundance: .; CDR3nt: TGTGCCAGCTGCGTCGGACAATCTTTT; CDR3aa: CASCVGQSF
d_gene: TRBD2; j_gene: TRBJ2-1; v_gene: TRBV15; abundance: .; CDR3nt: TGTGCCACCAGCAACCGCGGGGGAAGTTACAATGAGCAGTTCTTC; CDR3aa: CATSNRGGSYNEQFF
d_gene: .; j_gene: TRBJ1-5; v_gene: TRBV7-3; abundance: few; CDR3nt: TGTGCCATACTAAGGCGCAGGGAAGATCAGCCCCAGCATTTT; CDR3aa: CAILRRREDQPQHF
d_gene: TRBD1; j_gene: TRBJ2-3; v_gene: TRBV5-1; abundance: once; CDR3nt: TGCGCCAGCAGCTTGAGGGGGCGGGTGAGCACAGATACGCAGTATTTT; CDR3aa: CASSLRGRVSTDTQYF
d_gene: .; j_gene: TRBJ1-4; v_gene: TRBV19; abundance: .; CDR3nt: TGTGCCAGCATAAGGGGGGTAAATAGGGAGAGGGAAAAACTGTTTTTT; CDR3aa: CASIRGVNREREKLFF